This T cell receptor beta chain stems from a study of CD8+CD57+ T cells in acquired aplastic anemia (dated by TCRdb to between 2018 and 2020). About the investigation overall: Extracted DNA from sorted CD4+ and CD8+ cells averaged approximately 3.4 ug, ranging from roughly 0.2 to 30 ug. CD8+CD57+ expansion was defined as a frequency above the mean frequency observed in healthy subjects. Here is what the overall study found, with its caveats: No significant difference in CD8+ Simpson's diversity was found between patients and healthy controls (P=0.060). Roughly 30 CD8+ CDR3 sequences were found to be shared between patients and controls, but these sequences appeared to be highly expressed in patients and within the immunodominant clones of the patients.

In this sample, this clonotype turned up a few times. What this receptor recognizes is not known. There are no base qualities to consult, and no much larger clone falls within one base. Profiling of TCR beta VDJ combinations and CDR3 sequences used genomic DNA as the template. TCR repertoire sequencing was run on an Illumina HiSeq 2000. The study's processing was this. Repertoires were assessed using TRBV/TRBJ rearrangement plots, CDR3 size and DJ length profiles, and Simpson's diversity index. The most abundant DNA sequence in the deep sequencing data was defined as the immunodominant clone. CDR3 amino acid sequences were screened for sharing across subjects and compared with published repertoires and the VDJdb database. TCRdb reprocessing: public reads trimmed at Q25 with fastp, clones called with MiXCR, in-frame beta chains kept. Each entry is one CDR3 protein sequence, shown with its most common DNA and genes. The V and J calls shown here were made by TCRdb, not taken from the authors' results. The sample yields some 170,000 distinct CDR3 sequences; 40% to 50% were counted once. About 1% of the sample lies in the top ten.

V and J are truncated by 3 bases and 8 bases respectively, leaving an intervening sequence of 15 bases. From a lookup of the germline V gene, CDR1 and CDR2 are KGHSH and LQKENI. Counted from cysteine to phenylalanine, this CDR3 has 14 amino acids. The kept DNA is CDR3 alone, 42 bases in frame from the first base. Patients chosen for sequencing had shown expansion of CD8+CD57+ cells by flow cytometry. Every patient had severe acquired aplastic anemia, diagnosed using the International Study of Aplastic Anemia and Agranulocytosis and Camitta criteria. No patient had received any therapy when blood was sampled. TCR repertoires of sorted CD4+ and CD8+ blood T cells from severe aplastic anemia patients and healthy subjects were deep-sequenced in the study. Patients were enrolled under clinicaltrials.gov protocols 00001620, 01623167, 00001397, 00071045, 00081523 and 00961064 in the USA. Ficoll-Paque density gradient centrifugation was used to isolate peripheral blood mononuclear cells. Before DNA was extracted, CD4+ and CD8+ T cells were sorted using either FACS or magnetic beads.

Sample: sorted CD4+, CD8+, or CD8+CD57+ T cells (not recorded which) from PBMCs. The chain joins TRBV18 to TRBJ2-3, with an unclear D gene assignment. This TCR came from a human donor with aplastic anemia. The CDR3 protein sequence reads: CASSPGQTLGTQYF. The DNA reads as follows: TGTGCCAGCTCACCGGGCCAAACCTTGGGTACGCAGTATTTT.